The rows below give T cell receptor beta chains drawn from one sample of a study of T cells after posttransplantation cyclophosphamide. Clones were sequenced by immunoSEQ multiplex PCR, and TCRdb holds only the in-frame ones, with some missing. The data list almost 35,000 clones, none observed once; 6.5% to 7% falls to the top ten. The sequencing sample was made of PBMCs. These receptors were taken from a woman in her forties or fifties in good health and a related stem cell transplant donor. Both conserved end residues are part of each CDR3. The order of the fields is V gene, J gene, clone size, D gene, CDR3 DNA, CDR3 protein. A D gene is named only where the DNA matches it firmly. Clone sizes are given selectively: once, few, many, or a class where the clone is expanded.

v_gene: TRBV5-1
j_gene: TRBJ1-1
abundance: many
d_gene: TRBD1
CDR3nt: TGCGCCAGCAGCTTGGGCCGGGACAGCCGTGAAGCTTTCTTT
CDR3aa: CASSLGRDSREAFF

v_gene: TRBV9
j_gene: TRBJ2-5
abundance: few
d_gene: NA
CDR3nt: TGTGCCAGCAGCGCCTGGAAAGGACAGCAAGAGACCCAGTACTTC
CDR3aa: CASSAWKGQQETQYF

v_gene: TRBV28
j_gene: TRBJ1-2
abundance: many
d_gene: TRBD1
CDR3nt: TGTGCCAGCACCTCGGGGACAGGGGATTACTATGGCTACACCTTC
CDR3aa: CASTSGTGDYYGYTF

v_gene: TRBV27
j_gene: TRBJ2-3
abundance: many
d_gene: TRBD2
CDR3nt: TGTGCCAGCCAAGGACTAGCGGGGGGGGTCCTCACAGATACGCAGTATTTT
CDR3aa: CASQGLAGGVLTDTQYF

v_gene: TRBV11-1
j_gene: TRBJ1-2
abundance: many
d_gene: TRBD1
CDR3nt: TGTGCCAGCAGTCTACCGGGACAGGGGATCTATGGCTACACCTTC
CDR3aa: CASSLPGQGIYGYTF

v_gene: TRBV4-3
j_gene: TRBJ2-7
abundance: many
d_gene: TRBD2
CDR3nt: TGCGCCAGCAGCCAAGATGCAGCGGGGGAATACGAGCAGTACTTC
CDR3aa: CASSQDAAGEYEQYF

v_gene: TRBV7-9
j_gene: TRBJ2-5
abundance: few
d_gene: NA
CDR3nt: TGTGCCAGCAGCCCCTCCGGGCAAGAGACCCAGTACTTC
CDR3aa: CASSPSGQETQYF

v_gene: TRBV11-2
j_gene: TRBJ2-3
abundance: NA
d_gene: NA
CDR3nt: TGTGCCAGCAGCTTAGATCTACCAGGCTTGGATACGCAGTATTTT
CDR3aa: CASSLDLPGLDTQYF

v_gene: TRBV7-2
j_gene: TRBJ2-1
abundance: many
d_gene: NA
CDR3nt: TGTGCCAGCAGCGGTGGGGGGGCCGACAATGAGCAGTTCTTC
CDR3aa: CASSGGGADNEQFF

v_gene: TRBV30
j_gene: TRBJ2-7
abundance: few
d_gene: TRBD2
CDR3nt: TGTGCCTGGAGTGCCCCGGGACTAGGCGAATTCTACGAGCAGTACTTC
CDR3aa: CAWSAPGLGEFYEQYF

v_gene: TRBV2
j_gene: TRBJ2-3
abundance: many
d_gene: NA
CDR3nt: TGTGCCAGCGGGCCGACAGGAGATACGCAGTATTTT
CDR3aa: CASGPTGDTQYF

v_gene: TRBV14
j_gene: TRBJ1-2
abundance: many
d_gene: NA
CDR3nt: TGTGCCAGCAGCCAAGATGTCCAGGCGCTCCACACCTTC
CDR3aa: CASSQDVQALHTF

v_gene: TRBV30
j_gene: TRBJ2-5
abundance: NA
d_gene: NA
CDR3nt: TGTGCCTGGAGTAAACACCAGGGACTTCAAGAGACCCAGTACTTC
CDR3aa: CAWSKHQGLQETQYF

v_gene: TRBV4-1
j_gene: TRBJ2-5
abundance: many
d_gene: NA
CDR3nt: TGCGCCAGCAGCCAAGATCGGGAAGAGACCCAGTACTTC
CDR3aa: CASSQDREETQYF

v_gene: TRBV11-2
j_gene: TRBJ2-7
abundance: many
d_gene: NA
CDR3nt: TGTGCCAGCAGCTTTTCCCCAGACTACGTGGAGCAGTACTTC
CDR3aa: CASSFSPDYVEQYF

v_gene: TRBV12-3/TRBV12-4
j_gene: TRBJ2-7
abundance: many
d_gene: NA
CDR3nt: TGTGCCAGCAGTTTCAGGGGCGCCTACGAGCAGTACTTC
CDR3aa: CASSFRGAYEQYF

v_gene: TRBV15
j_gene: TRBJ2-7
abundance: few
d_gene: TRBD2
CDR3nt: TGTGCCACCAGCAGAGATAGGTTTACTAGCGGGGGCGAGCAGTACTTC
CDR3aa: CATSRDRFTSGGEQYF

v_gene: TRBV6-5
j_gene: TRBJ2-7
abundance: many
d_gene: NA
CDR3nt: TGTGCCAGCAGTTACAGTCCCAGCTCCTACGAGCAGTACTTC
CDR3aa: CASSYSPSSYEQYF

v_gene: TRBV2
j_gene: TRBJ2-1
abundance: many
d_gene: NA
CDR3nt: TGTGCCAGCAACTATCACAATGAGCAGTTCTTC
CDR3aa: CASNYHNEQFF

v_gene: TRBV7-2
j_gene: TRBJ2-7
abundance: many
d_gene: NA
CDR3nt: TGTGCCAGCAGCTCCTTTAGTAGGAGGGCCTACGAGCAGTACTTC
CDR3aa: CASSSFSRRAYEQYF

v_gene: TRBV19
j_gene: TRBJ1-1
abundance: many
d_gene: TRBD1
CDR3nt: TGTGCCAGTAGTATAGGGGACAGGGATCGAGCTTTCTTT
CDR3aa: CASSIGDRDRAFF

v_gene: TRBV19
j_gene: TRBJ1-1
abundance: many
d_gene: NA
CDR3nt: TGTGCCAGTCGATGGACCCAGGGGAGGGGCGACACTGAAGCTTTCTTT
CDR3aa: CASRWTQGRGDTEAFF

v_gene: TRBV5-5
j_gene: TRBJ2-3
abundance: many
d_gene: NA
CDR3nt: TGTGCCAGCAGCTTGGATCGGGGTACGCAGTATTTT
CDR3aa: CASSLDRGTQYF

v_gene: TRBV18
j_gene: TRBJ1-2
abundance: many
d_gene: TRBD1
CDR3nt: TGTGCCAGCTCAGGGACAGGATCCTCTCGCTATGGCTACACCTTC
CDR3aa: CASSGTGSSRYGYTF

v_gene: TRBV7-9
j_gene: TRBJ1-2
abundance: many
d_gene: NA
CDR3nt: TGTGCCAGCAGCTTAGAAGGGGGAGGTGGCTACACCTTC
CDR3aa: CASSLEGGGGYTF